The present TCR beta chain was sequenced within a study of T-cell reconstitution after alpha-beta-depleted transplantation in children. The V gene's germline CDR1 is SGHDN and CDR2 FVKESK. The CDR3 runs to 15 residues. The ends were cut back, 0 bases at V and 5 bases at J, with 13 bases in the middle. This clonotype was counted a few times. Unique molecular identifiers were incorporated when the TCRbeta library was constructed. In TCRdb, the PCR reads were re-called with MiXCR into one record per CDR3 protein. This table holds around 500,000 distinct CDR3 sequences, under 15% found once. The chain is built from TRBV14 and TRBJ1-2, with D possibly being TRBD1 (5 bases). This sequence originates from a human donor who donated a stem cell graft to a child with combined immunodeficiency. The sequencing used PBMCs from the stem cell graft donor, collected from the stem cell graft. DNA for the CDR3: TGTGCCAGCAGCCAAGACCTAGGGCAGGGTTATGGCTACACCTTC. It codes for CASSQDLGQGYGYTF.